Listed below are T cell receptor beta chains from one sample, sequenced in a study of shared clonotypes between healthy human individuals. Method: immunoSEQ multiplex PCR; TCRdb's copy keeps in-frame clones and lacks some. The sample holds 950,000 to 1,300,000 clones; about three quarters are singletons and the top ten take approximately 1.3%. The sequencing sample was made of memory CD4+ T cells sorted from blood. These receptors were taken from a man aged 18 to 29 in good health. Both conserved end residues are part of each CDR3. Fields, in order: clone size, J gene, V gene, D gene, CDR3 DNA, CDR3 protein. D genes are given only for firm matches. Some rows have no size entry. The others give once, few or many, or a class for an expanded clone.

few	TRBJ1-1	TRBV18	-	TGTGCCAGCTCACCAGCGGCCATGAACACTGAAGCTTTCTTT	CASSPAAMNTEAFF
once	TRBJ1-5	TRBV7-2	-	TGTGCCAGCAGCTTAGATCGTAGCAATCAGCCCCAGCATTTT	CASSLDRSNQPQHF
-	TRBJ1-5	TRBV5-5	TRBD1	TGTGCCAGCAGCCCCGGACAGGTTAATCAGCCCCAGCATTTT	CASSPGQVNQPQHF
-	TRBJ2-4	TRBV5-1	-	TGCGCCAGCAGCTTGGCGAACCCTGAAGGTACGGGTCAGTACTTC	CASSLANPEGTGQYF
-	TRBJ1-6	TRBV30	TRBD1	TGTGCCTGGAGAGGACAGGGTAATTCACCCCTCCACTTT	CAWRGQGNSPLHF
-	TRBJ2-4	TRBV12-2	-	TGTGCAAGTCGCTTCCACATGCGGACAGGGGACTCGAAAATTCAGTACTTC	CASRFHMRTGDSKIQYF
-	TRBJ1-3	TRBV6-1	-	TGTGCCAGCAGTGGGTGGCAGGAACTCTCTGGAAACACCATATATTTT	CASSGWQELSGNTIYF
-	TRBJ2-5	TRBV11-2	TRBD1	TGTGCCAGCAGCCGAGACAGGGGCGAGACCCAGTACTTC	CASSRDRGETQYF
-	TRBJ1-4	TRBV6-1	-	TGTGCCAGCAGTAGACCGGGACTCGGTGAAAAACTGTTTTTT	CASSRPGLGEKLFF
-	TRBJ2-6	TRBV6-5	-	TGTGCCAGCGCCCCGGCTGGGGCCAACGTCCTGACTTTC	CASAPAGANVLTF
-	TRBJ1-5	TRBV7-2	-	TGTGCCAGCAGCCCCCCCCTGAGGCCCCAGCATTTT	CASSPPLRPQHF
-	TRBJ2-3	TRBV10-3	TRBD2	TGTGCCATCAGTTCCGGGACCTCAGCGGGGGATACGCAGTATTTT	CAISSGTSAGDTQYF
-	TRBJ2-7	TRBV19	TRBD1	TGTGCCAGTACCGGGACAGGGGTTTACGAGCAGTACTTC	CASTGTGVYEQYF
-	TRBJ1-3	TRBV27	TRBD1	TGTGCCAGCAGCCTGCGGGGACAGGGACTCTCTGGAAACACCATATATTTT	CASSLRGQGLSGNTIYF
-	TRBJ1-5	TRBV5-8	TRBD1	TGTGCCAGCAGACCTAGGGACAGCAAAAGCAATCAGCCCCAGCATTTT	CASRPRDSKSNQPQHF
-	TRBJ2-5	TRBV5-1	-	TGCGCCAGCAGCGTCGGGGTCGGTGTTGAGACCCAGTACTTC	CASSVGVGVETQYF
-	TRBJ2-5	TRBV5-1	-	TGCGCCAGCAGCTTGGAACCGGGGGCGGGAGAGACCCAGTACTTC	CASSLEPGAGETQYF
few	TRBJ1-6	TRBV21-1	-	TGTGCCAGCGGACAGGGCTATAATTCACCCCTCCACTTT	CASGQGYNSPLHF
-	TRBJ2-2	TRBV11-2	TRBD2	TGTGCCAGCAGCTTATGGTCAATCCGCGGGGGCACCGGGGAGCTGTTTTTT	CASSLWSIRGGTGELFF
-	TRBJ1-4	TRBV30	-	TGTGCCTGGAACAGGTTCGAGGAAAAACTGTTTTTT	CAWNRFEEKLFF
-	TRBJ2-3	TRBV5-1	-	TGCGCCAGCAGCCCGGCCGGGCCTACAGATACGCAGTATTTT	CASSPAGPTDTQYF
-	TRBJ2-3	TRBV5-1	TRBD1	TGCGCCAGCAGCCCCGGGACAGATCGGGCGGCTACGCAGTATTTT	CASSPGTDRAATQYF
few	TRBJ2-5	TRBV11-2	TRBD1	TGTGCCAGCAGCCACGGACAGGGGGCCGAGACCCAGTACTTC	CASSHGQGAETQYF
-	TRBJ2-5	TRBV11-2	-	TGTGCCAGCAGCTTAGGAATAAAGGTGGAAGAGACCCAGTACTTC	CASSLGIKVEETQYF
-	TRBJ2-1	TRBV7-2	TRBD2	TGTGCCAGCAGCTTGACCGGGACTAGCGGGCGAAGCTCCTACAATGAGCAGTTCTTC	CASSLTGTSGRSSYNEQFF
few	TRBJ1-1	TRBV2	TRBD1	TGTGCCAGCAGTGGGCAGGGGGCAGGGACTGAAGCTTTCTTT	CASSGQGAGTEAFF
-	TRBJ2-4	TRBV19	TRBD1	TGTGCCAGTAGTCAACAGGGGAAAAACATTCAGTACTTC	CASSQQGKNIQYF
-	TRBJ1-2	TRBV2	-	TGTGCCAGCATTTTACGCAGCGGCTACACCTTC	CASILRSGYTF
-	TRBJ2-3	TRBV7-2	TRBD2	TGTGCCAGCAGCGGCGACGGACTAGGCACAGATACGCAGTATTTT	CASSGDGLGTDTQYF
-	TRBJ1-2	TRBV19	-	TGTGCCAGTAGTATCGCCCCCACCTATGGCTACACCTTC	CASSIAPTYGYTF
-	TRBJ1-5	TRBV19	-	TGTGCCAGTAGGCCAACTGATAGCAATCAGCCCCAGCATTTT	CASRPTDSNQPQHF
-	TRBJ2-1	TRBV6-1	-	TGTGCCAGCAGGCGTGTGGGTTCCTACAATGAGCAGTTCTTC	CASRRVGSYNEQFF
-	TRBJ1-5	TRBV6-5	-	TGTGCCAGCAGTTACGAAGGCAGGGATCAGCCCCAGCATTTT	CASSYEGRDQPQHF
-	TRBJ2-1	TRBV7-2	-	TGTGCCAGCAGCGCAGTTTGGGGAAACAATGAGCAGTTCTTC	CASSAVWGNNEQFF
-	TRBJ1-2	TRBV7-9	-	TGTGCCAGCAGCCCCGGGGTACGGGGCTACACCTTC	CASSPGVRGYTF
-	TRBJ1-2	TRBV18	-	TGTGCCAGCTCACTACAGGGCCCTGGCTATGGCTACACCTTC	CASSLQGPGYGYTF
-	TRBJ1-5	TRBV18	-	TGTGCCAGCTCGCCGGGGCCGTATAGCAATCAGCCCCAGCATTTT	CASSPGPYSNQPQHF
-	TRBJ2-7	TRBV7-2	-	TGTGCCAGCAGCTTAGGGTCGGTAAACGAGCAGTACTTC	CASSLGSVNEQYF
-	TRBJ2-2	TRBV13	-	TGTGCCAGCAGCCGACAGGGAGGGTTGACCGGGGAGCTGTTTTTT	CASSRQGGLTGELFF
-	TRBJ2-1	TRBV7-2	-	TGTGCCAGCAGCTTAGTAGGTGCAGGGGGGAATTACAATGAGCAGTTCTTC	CASSLVGAGGNYNEQFF
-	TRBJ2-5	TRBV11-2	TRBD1	TGTGCCAGCAGCGTGGGACAGATTCAAGAGACCCAGTACTTC	CASSVGQIQETQYF
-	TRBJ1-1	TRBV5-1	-	TGCGCCAGCAGCTTGGATCGCCAGTACACTGAAGCTTTCTTT	CASSLDRQYTEAFF
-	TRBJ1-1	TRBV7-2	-	TGTGCCAGCAGCCGAATCCTCACTGAAGCTTTCTTT	CASSRILTEAFF
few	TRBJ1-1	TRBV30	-	TGTGCCCGAACACGATACACTGAAGCTTTCTTT	CARTRYTEAFF
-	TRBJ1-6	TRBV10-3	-	TGTGCCATCAGTTCGACAGGAACTAATTCACCCCTCCACTTT	CAISSTGTNSPLHF